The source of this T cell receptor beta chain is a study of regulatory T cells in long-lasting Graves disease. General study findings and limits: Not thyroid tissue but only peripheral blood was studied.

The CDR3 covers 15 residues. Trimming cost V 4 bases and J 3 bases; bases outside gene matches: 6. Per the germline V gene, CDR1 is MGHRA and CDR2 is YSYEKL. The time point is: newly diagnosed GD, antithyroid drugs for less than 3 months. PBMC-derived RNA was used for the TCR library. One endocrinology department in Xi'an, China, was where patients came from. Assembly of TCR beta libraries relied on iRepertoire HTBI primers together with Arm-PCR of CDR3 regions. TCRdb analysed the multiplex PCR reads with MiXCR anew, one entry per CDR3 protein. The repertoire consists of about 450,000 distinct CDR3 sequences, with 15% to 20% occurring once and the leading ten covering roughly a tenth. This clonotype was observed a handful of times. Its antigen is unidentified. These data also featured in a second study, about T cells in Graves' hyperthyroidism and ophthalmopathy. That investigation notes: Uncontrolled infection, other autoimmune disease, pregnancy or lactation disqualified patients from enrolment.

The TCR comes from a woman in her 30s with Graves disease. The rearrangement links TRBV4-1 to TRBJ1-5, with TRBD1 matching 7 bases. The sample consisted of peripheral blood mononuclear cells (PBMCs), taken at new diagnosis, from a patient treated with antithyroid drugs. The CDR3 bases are TGCGCCAGCAGCCCCGGGACAGTCCCCAATCAGCCCCAGCATTTT. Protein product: CASSPGTVPNQPQHF.